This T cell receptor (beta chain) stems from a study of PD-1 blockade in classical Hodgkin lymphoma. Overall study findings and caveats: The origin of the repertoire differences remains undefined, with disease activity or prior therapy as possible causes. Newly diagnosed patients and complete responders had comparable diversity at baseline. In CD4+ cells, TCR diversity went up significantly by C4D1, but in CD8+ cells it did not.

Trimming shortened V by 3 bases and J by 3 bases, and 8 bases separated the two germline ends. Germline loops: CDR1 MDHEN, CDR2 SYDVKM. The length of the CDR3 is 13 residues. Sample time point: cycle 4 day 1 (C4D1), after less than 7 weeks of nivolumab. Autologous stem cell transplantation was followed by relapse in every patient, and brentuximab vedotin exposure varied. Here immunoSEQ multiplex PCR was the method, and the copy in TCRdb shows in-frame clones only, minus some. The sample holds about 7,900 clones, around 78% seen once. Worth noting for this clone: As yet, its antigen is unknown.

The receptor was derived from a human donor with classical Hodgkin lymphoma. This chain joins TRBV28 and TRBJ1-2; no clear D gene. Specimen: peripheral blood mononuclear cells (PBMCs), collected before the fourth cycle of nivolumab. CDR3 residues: CASSFNGYYGYTF. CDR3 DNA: TGTGCCAGCAGTTTCAACGGATACTATGGCTACACCTTC.